These 5 T cell receptor beta chains came from one sample sequenced in a study of OX40 agonist ivuxolimab in advanced cancers. Clones were sequenced by immunoSEQ multiplex PCR, and TCRdb holds only the in-frame ones, with some missing. The sample lists approximately 87,000 clones, roughly 85% seen once, with less than 5% in the top ten. The specimen was CD4+ or CD8+ T cells sorted from blood, collected in a trial of the OX40 agonist ivuxolimab. The receptors were sampled from an adult with an advanced solid tumor such as melanoma, head and neck, liver or kidney cancer.

The rearrangement links TRBV6-1 to TRBJ2-3, with a possible D match to TRBD1 (6 bases). This CDR3 is 15 amino acids long. The V end was cut by 4 bases, the J end by 3 bases, with 14 bases between. Germline V gene sequence: CDR1 MNHNS, CDR2 SASEGT. The CDR3: CASSVTGLETDTQYF. Written as DNA, the CDR3 is TGTGCCAGCAGTGTAACAGGGCTTGAGACAGATACGCAGTATTTT.

The chain combines TRBV4-1 with TRBJ2-1, with D unresolved. Looked up from germline, CDR1 is MGHRA and CDR2 is YSYEKL. V was pared by 1 base and J by 2 bases, with 9 bases between. The CDR3 runs 15 residues. CDR3 sequence: CASSQVAETYNEQFF. In DNA form, the CDR3 reads TGCGCCAGCAGCCAAGTGGCAGAAACCTACAATGAGCAGTTCTTC.

This sequence joins TRBV6-5 and TRBJ1-3; D is ambiguous. The CDR3 totals 14 residues. The V gene's germline CDR1 is MNHEY and CDR2 SVGAGI. V was pared by 8 bases and J by 4 bases, with 15 bases between. The CDR3 reads CASQPAGSGNTIYF. Here the CDR3 DNA reads TGTGCCAGCCAACCGGCGGGGTCGGGAAACACCATATATTTT.

The chain carries TRBV30 and TRBJ1-3; 7 bases fit TRBD1. Germline CDR1 is GTSNPN and CDR2 is SVGIG (reference sequence). Trimming removed 4 bases from V and 2 bases from J; junction bases left unmatched: 2. This CDR3 has 13 amino acids. This CDR3 is CAWNTGAGNTIYF. For the CDR3, the DNA is TGTGCCTGGAACACAGGGGCTGGAAACACCATATATTTT. The full variable domain, rest sourced from reference TRBV30 and TRBJ1-3, is SQTIHQWPATLVQPVGSPLSLECTVEGTSNPNLYWYRQAAGRGLQLLFYSVGIGQISSEVPQNLSASRPQDRQFILSSKKLLLSDSGFYLCAWNTGAGNTIYFGEGSWLTVV.

J is TRBJ2-3 and V is TRBV7-9; 9 bases line up with TRBD1. In germline, CDR1 is SEHNR, CDR2 FQNEAQ (reference sequence). V was clipped by 5 bases and J by 0 bases; unmatched bases: 3. The length of the CDR3 is 15 residues. The CDR3 nucleotides are TGTGCCAGCAGCCGGGGACAGGGTAGCACAGATACGCAGTATTTT. The encoded protein is CASSRGQGSTDTQYF.